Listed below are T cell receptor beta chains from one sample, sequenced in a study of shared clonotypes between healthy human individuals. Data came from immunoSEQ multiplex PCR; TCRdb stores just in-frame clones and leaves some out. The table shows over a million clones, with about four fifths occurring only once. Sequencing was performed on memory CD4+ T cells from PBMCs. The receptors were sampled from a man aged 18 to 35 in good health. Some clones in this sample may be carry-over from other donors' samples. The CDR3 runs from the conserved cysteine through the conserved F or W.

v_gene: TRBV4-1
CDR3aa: CASSQDRTPSYEQYF

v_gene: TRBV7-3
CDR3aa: CASSLRGPTNFGGNTIYF

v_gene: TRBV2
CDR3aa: CASSEGQASVTQYF

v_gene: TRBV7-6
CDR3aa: CASSLGIQDVAFF

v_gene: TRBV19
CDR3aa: CASSVMGQGGEAFF

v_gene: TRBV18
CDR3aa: CASSPRDEQFF

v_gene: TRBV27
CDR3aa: CASSGRTGVNTEAFF

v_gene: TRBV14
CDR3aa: CASSSRRSGETQYF

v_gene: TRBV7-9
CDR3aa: CASSLQGTDTQYF

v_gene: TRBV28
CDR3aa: CASWGLADSYEQYF

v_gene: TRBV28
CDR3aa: CASSPAQETQYF

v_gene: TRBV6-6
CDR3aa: CASTDGGQGLHTQYF

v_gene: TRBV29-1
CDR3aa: CSVEFGQAAYEQYF

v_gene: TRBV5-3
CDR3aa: CARSLEVAGDTYEQYF

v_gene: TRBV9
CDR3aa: CASSATTGVNEQFF

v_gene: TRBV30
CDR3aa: CAWSRGTSYEQYF

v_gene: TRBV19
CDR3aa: CASSPGSSGRGDEQFF

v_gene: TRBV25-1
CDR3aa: CASSSPGGRQTQYF

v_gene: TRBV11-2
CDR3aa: CASSLSPGTEAFF

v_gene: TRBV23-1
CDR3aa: CASSQRGRGYNEQFF

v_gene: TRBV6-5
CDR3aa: CASRPSRGGGTEAFF

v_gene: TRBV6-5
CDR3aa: CASSYSGGAGTGELFF

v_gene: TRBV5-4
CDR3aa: CASSFGTDYGYTF

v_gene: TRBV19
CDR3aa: CASSIGGQETQYF

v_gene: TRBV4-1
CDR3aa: CASSQGQHYQPQHF

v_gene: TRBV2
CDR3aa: CASTTQDYEQYF